One sample yielded the 21 T cell receptor beta chains listed below, sequenced in a study of T cell clones after liver transplantation (dated by TCRdb to the late 2010s). The library came from the immunoSEQ multiplex PCR assay. The source is immuneACCESS, and TCRdb retained only in-frame sequences with V and J called. Part of the clones is not carried over; for the studies checked, unresolved V genes explain less than half of this, and the remainder is unexplained. This sample has roughly 120,000 clones in its table, and 75% to 95% of those were observed once. 0.83% of the sample rests with the top ten. The material was CD4+ T cells from blood, obtained 12 months after liver transplant. The receptors here all came from a human patient who received a liver transplant. A transplant means some T cells may be of graft donor rather than patient origin.

The rearrangement joins TRBV18 to TRBJ2-7, with TRBD1 matching 7 bases. Looked up from germline, CDR1 is KGHSH and CDR2 is LQKENI. V gave up 4 bases and J gave up 1 base; unmatched junction bases: 10. This CDR3 is built from 16 residues. CDR3 DNA: TGTGCCAGCTCACTGCAAGATTCAGGGGGTTCCTACGAGCAGTACTTC. This gives the protein CASSLQDSGGSYEQYF. The variable domain in full, completed from reference TRBV18 and TRBJ2-7, reads NAGVMQNPRHLVRRRGQEARLRCSPMKGHSHVYWYRQLPEEGLKFMVYLQKENIIDESGMPKERFSAEFPKEGPSILRIQQVVRGDSAAYFCASSLQDSGGSYEQYFGPGTRLTVT.

J is TRBJ2-3 and V is TRBV11-1; D might be TRBD2 (6 bases). The length of the CDR3 is 13 residues. V gave up 3 bases and J gave up 4 bases, with 8 bases separating them. CDR1 is SGHAT and CDR2 is FQDESV in the germline V gene (reference sequence). The CDR3 sequence is CASSFPGADTQYF. In nucleotides, the CDR3 is TGTGCCAGCAGCTTCCCGGGAGCAGATACGCAGTATTTT.

The chain uses TRBV5-1 and TRBJ2-7; no clear D. The CDR3 runs to 13 residues. The germline CDR1 and CDR2 sequences are SGHRS and YFSETQ. Trimming stripped 8 bases from V and 1 base from J, with 13 bases between. The DNA for the CDR3 is TGCGCCAGTTCCCAGCCTGGGTCCTACGAGCAGTACTTC. Its translation: CASSQPGSYEQYF.

The V gene is TRBV7-6, the J gene TRBJ2-5; TRBD1 agrees at 8 bases. Germline values: CDR1 SGHVS, CDR2 FNYEAQ. V lost 5 bases to trimming and J lost 2 bases; unmatched junction nucleotides: 4. The CDR3 is 14 residues long. The DNA of the CDR3 is TGTGCCAGCAGCCCCGACAGGGGTCAAGAGACCCAGTACTTC. Protein product: CASSPDRGQETQYF.

Regarding this clone: The conserved closing phenylalanine or tryptophan is absent in this CDR3, likely reflecting a read error. It is unclear where the CDR3 begins or ends on the DNA, so no DNA is shown, and the CDR3 is as TCRdb lists it. The chain employs TRBV4-3 and TRBJ2-7; the table assigns TRBD1, which was not confirmed against the DNA. The germline V gene has CDR1 LGHNA and CDR2 YSLEER. Including both end residues, the CDR3 is 10 amino acids long. The CDR3 spells CASSQGGHPL.

Comment on this clone: One junction end does not reproduce the germline sequence, and a read error may be involved. CDR3 nucleotides: TGTGCCAGCAGCGTAGGGGACAGAGTAGCCTTC. Its translation is CASSVGDRVAF. The chain couples TRBV7-9 to TRBJ1-2, with TRBD1 matching over 7 bases. CDR3 length: 11 residues. Germline V gene lookup returns CDR1 SEHNR and CDR2 FQNEAQ (reference sequence).

CDR3 region: CASSTLDTGELFF. Written as DNA, the CDR3 is TGTGCCAGCAGCACCCTGGACACCGGGGAGCTGTTTTTT. This chain uses TRBV9 with TRBJ2-2; D is uncertain. With 4 bases removed from V and 3 bases from J, the gap between germline ends came to 7 bases. The CDR3 consists of 13 residues. Germline V gives CDR1 SGDLS, CDR2 YYNGEE.

V is TRBV12-5 and J is TRBJ2-5; TRBD2 is a possible D gene (5 bases). With 6 bases removed from V and 1 base from J, the gap between germline ends came to 9 bases. From germline, CDR1 is LGHNT and CDR2 FRNRAP. The CDR3 is 13 amino acids. The chain's CDR3 is CASGPEGQETQYF. Written as DNA, the CDR3 is TGTGCTAGTGGACCTGAGGGCCAAGAGACCCAGTACTTC.

The chain recombines TRBV5-8 with TRBJ1-1, with D hard to call. The CDR3 is 13 residues long. Per the germline V gene, CDR1 is SGHTS and CDR2 is YDEGEE. V was trimmed by 2 bases and J by 3 bases, leaving 8 bases between them. The CDR3 DNA is TGTGCCAGCAGCTTAACTGGCGACACTGAAGCTTTCTTT. This sequence encodes CASSLTGDTEAFF.

This chain uses TRBV5-1 with TRBJ2-5; a possible D gene is TRBD1 (5 bases). The CDR3 runs to 13 residues. Deletions cut 2 bases from V and 4 bases from J, with 9 bases between. Germline CDR1 is SGHRS and CDR2 is YFSETQ. CDR3 protein: CASSFRETETQYF. DNA of the CDR3: TGCGCCAGCAGCTTCAGGGAAACAGAGACCCAGTACTTC.

The rearrangement links TRBV11-2 to TRBJ2-6; D not resolved. The CDR3 is made up of 15 amino acids. The V end lost 5 bases, the J end lost 0 bases, and 8 bases lay between the germline ends. Looked up from germline, CDR1 is SGHAT and CDR2 is FQNNGV. The CDR3 coding sequence is TGTGCCAGCAGCGTGATCAACTCTGGGGCCAACGTCCTGACTTTC. This encodes CASSVINSGANVLTF.

This clone was picked up one time. The V and J genes are TRBV7-9 and TRBJ1-5; D call uncertain. The length of the CDR3 is 13 residues. The germline V and J ends were trimmed by 1 base and 6 bases, with 7 bases remaining between them. The germline gives CDR1 SEHNR, CDR2 FQNEAQ (reference sequence). DNA of the CDR3: TGTGCCAGCAGCTTAGAAGGTGGTCAGCCCCAGCATTTT. Encoded protein: CASSLEGGQPQHF.

This chain's CDR3 is CASSRRLGLEETQYF. The DNA for the CDR3 is TGCGCCAGCAGCCGCCGTTTGGGACTAGAAGAGACCCAGTACTTC. The chain has TRBV5-1 and TRBJ2-5, with TRBD2 identical over 8 bases. CDR1 is SGHRS, CDR2 YFSETQ, per germline. Trimming removed 4 bases from V and 3 bases from J; junction bases left unmatched: 8. This CDR3 is 15 amino acids long.

The V call is TRBV7-3, the J call TRBJ2-1; D remains unclear. V dropped 5 bases and J dropped 7 bases, with 24 bases sitting between them. The germline gives CDR1 SGHTA, CDR2 FQGTGA. The CDR3 is made up of 17 amino acids. The DNA of the CDR3 is TGTGCCAGCAGCCCCCTTTGGGGAACCAGCAAGACGAATGAGCAGTTCTTC. The encoded protein is CASSPLWGTSKTNEQFF.

The CDR3 is CAISDSSEAFF. CDR3 nucleotide sequence: TGTGCCATCAGTGACAGCAGTGAAGCTTTCTTT. The rearrangement links TRBV10-3 to TRBJ1-1; D is undetermined. The CDR3 has 11 amino acids. Trimming took off 3 bases at V and 7 bases at J, with 6 bases between the two ends. Germline V gene sequence: CDR1 ENHRY, CDR2 SYGVKD.

The chain is built from TRBV11-3 and TRBJ2-7; TRBD1 is a possible D gene (6 bases). The V gene's germline CDR1 is SGHNT and CDR2 YENEEA. The CDR3 is 14 amino acids. The V and J ends lost 5 bases and 5 bases respectively, with 16 bases between them. The CDR3 loop is CASSLTGQRNEQYF. As DNA, the CDR3 is TGTGCCAGCAGCCTAACCGGACAGAGGAACGAGCAGTACTTC.

The chain links TRBV28 to TRBJ1-4; 8 nucleotides line up with TRBD1. Trimming at V came to 5 bases and at J to 5 bases, leaving 4 bases not matched to a gene. The V gene's germline CDR1 is MDHEN and CDR2 SYDVKM. This CDR3 contains 14 residues. DNA for the CDR3: TGTGCCAGCAGTCAGGACAGGGCCAATGAAAAACTGTTTTTT. This codes for CASSQDRANEKLFF.

The gene calls are TRBV21-1 and TRBJ1-1. TRBV21-1 is annotated as a pseudogene. CDR3 length: 13 amino acids. The chain's CDR3 is CASSKDGRTEAFF. The DNA for the CDR3 is TGTGCCAGCAGCAAAGACGGGCGGACTGAAGCTTTCTTT.

J is TRBJ2-1 and V is TRBV27; D is perhaps TRBD1 (5 bases). The germline CDR1 and CDR2 sequences are MNHEY and SMNVEV (reference sequence). Trimming cost V 2 bases and J 5 bases, with 13 bases left between them. This CDR3 is built from 15 residues. CDR3 nucleotide sequence: TGTGCCAGCAGTTTAAGGCCAGGGTCTAACAATGAGCAGTTCTTC. Translated, it gives CASSLRPGSNNEQFF.

This chain joins TRBV27 and TRBJ2-7; D is tentatively TRBD1 or TRBD2 (5 bases each). The length of the CDR3 is 14 residues. Per the germline V gene, CDR1 is MNHEY and CDR2 is SMNVEV (reference sequence). The ends were cut back, 2 bases at V and 0 bases at J, with 8 bases in the middle. CDR3 sequence reads: CASSLRGRSYEQYF. Here the CDR3 DNA reads TGTGCCAGCAGTTTAAGGGGACGCTCCTACGAGCAGTACTTC.

The V gene is TRBV7-3, the J gene TRBJ2-1; either TRBD1 or TRBD2 may fit D (7 bases each). Trimming pared 5 bases from V and 4 bases from J, leaving 15 bases between. The CDR3 is 15 residues long. Germline CDR1 is SGHTA and CDR2 is FQGTGA. The CDR3 DNA sequence: TGTGCCAGCAGCCCATCAGGGGGGGAATACAATGAGCAGTTCTTC. This sequence encodes CASSPSGGEYNEQFF.